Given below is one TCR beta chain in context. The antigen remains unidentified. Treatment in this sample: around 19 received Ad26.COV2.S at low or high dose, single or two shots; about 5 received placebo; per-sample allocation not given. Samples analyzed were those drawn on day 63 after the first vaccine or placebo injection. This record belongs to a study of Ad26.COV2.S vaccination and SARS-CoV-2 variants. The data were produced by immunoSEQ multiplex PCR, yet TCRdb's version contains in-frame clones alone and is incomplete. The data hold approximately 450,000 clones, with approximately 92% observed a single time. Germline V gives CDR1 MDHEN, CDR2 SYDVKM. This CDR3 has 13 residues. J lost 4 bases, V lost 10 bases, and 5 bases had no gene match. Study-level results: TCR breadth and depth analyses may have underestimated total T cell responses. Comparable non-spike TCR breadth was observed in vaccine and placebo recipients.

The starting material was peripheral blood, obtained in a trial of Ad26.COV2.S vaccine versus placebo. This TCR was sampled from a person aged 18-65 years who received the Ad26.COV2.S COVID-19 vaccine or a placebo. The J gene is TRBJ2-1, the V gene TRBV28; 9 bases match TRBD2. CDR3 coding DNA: TGTGCCACCGACGCGGGAGGGTACAATGAGCAGTTCTTC. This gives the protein CATDAGGYNEQFF.